Included here is one T cell receptor beta chain sequence, with context. Antigen specificity is unknown. Treatment defined: oral pan-JAK inhibitor, 5-10 mg twice daily. From PBMCs, CD4+ and CD8+ T cells were sorted. Per germline, CDR1 SGHVS and CDR2 FQNEAQ. Between the trimmed V and J ends, which lost 5 bases and 6 bases, there was a span of 10 bases. CDR3 length: 12 amino acids. This sample was taken from a study of CD8+ T cells in alopecia areata. Background on the study: Affected scalp percentage gauged treated patients' severity.

Study-wide findings and caveats: Scalp clonality dropped significantly under tofacitinib, as did expanded CD8+ top-100 clones. For lesional scalp, especially alopecia totalis/universalis, clonality was higher than in normal scalp.

Extracted RNA was reverse transcribed, and the resulting cDNA served as sequencing template. Profiling relied on immunoSEQ multiplex PCR, and the TCRdb table lists in-frame clones only, not all of them. The sample yields some 170,000 clones, less than 75% seen once. Sample: CD4+ T cells sorted from blood, taken between weeks 55 and 70, from a patient treated with tofacitinib. This receptor was obtained from a human donor with alopecia areata. V and J are TRBV7-8 and TRBJ2-5; no clear D gene. In nucleotides, the CDR3 is TGTGCCAGCAGCCCCTCCTCCCAGACCCAGTACTTC. This codes for CASSPSSQTQYF. Looking up the rest from reference TRBV7-8 and TRBJ2-5 gives the full variable domain: GAGVSQSPRYKVAKRGQDVALRCDPISGHVSLFWYQQALGQGPEFLTYFQNEAQLDKSGLPSDRFFAERPEGSVSTLKIQRTQQEDSAVYLCASSPSSQTQYFGPGTRLLVL.